This entry describes one TCR beta chain. This sample is part of a study of blood T cell repertoires in COVID-19. Overall study context: T cells, B-cell-depleted T cells, or PBMCs supplied cDNA or gDNA.

Authors' processing steps: Estimates of nucleated cell counts were drawn from the amplification of reference gene primers. Assay used: immunoSEQ multiplex PCR; TCRdb lists only in-frame clones, some missing. The DNA gave D and trimming, while V, J and clone size come from that table. This table has under 150,000 clones, approximately 86% appearing once. The germline V gene encodes CDR1 SGHAT and CDR2 FQNNGV. The V segment lost 0 bases and the J segment 2 bases; nucleotides outside the gene matches: 13. The CDR3 loop spans 19 amino acids. Participants, about 18 to 100 years old, spanned around 25 US areas. Participants' own reports of clinical history determined their cohort assignment.

This clonotype originated in a woman aged 45 to 65 who had recovered from COVID-19. Sequenced material: PBMCs or T cells enriched from blood (not recorded which). The rearrangement links TRBV11-2 to TRBJ1-5; TRBD1 matches at 7 bases. CDR3 sequence: CASSLDGTDVRGGNQPQHF. CDR3 bases: TGTGCCAGCAGCTTAGATGGGACAGACGTGCGGGGTGGCAATCAGCCCCAGCATTTT.